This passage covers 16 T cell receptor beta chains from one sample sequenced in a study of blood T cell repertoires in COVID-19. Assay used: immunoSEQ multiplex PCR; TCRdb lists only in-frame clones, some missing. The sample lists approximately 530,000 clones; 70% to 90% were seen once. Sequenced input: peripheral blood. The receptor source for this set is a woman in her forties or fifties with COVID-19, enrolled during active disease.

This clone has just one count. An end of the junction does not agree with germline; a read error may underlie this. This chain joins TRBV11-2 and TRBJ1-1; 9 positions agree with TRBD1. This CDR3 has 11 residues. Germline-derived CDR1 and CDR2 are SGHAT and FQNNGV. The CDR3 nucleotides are TGTGCCAGCAGCTCCGGGACAGGGCTGTCCTTT. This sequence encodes CASSSGTGLSF.

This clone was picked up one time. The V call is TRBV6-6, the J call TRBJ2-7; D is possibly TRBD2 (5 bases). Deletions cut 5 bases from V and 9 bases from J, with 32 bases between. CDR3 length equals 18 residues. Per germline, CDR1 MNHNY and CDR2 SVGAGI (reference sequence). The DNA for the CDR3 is TGTGCCAGCAGTCGCAACCTCCGCGGGCTCCCTACCCCGGACGGGCAGTACTTC. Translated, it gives CASSRNLRGLPTPDGQYF.

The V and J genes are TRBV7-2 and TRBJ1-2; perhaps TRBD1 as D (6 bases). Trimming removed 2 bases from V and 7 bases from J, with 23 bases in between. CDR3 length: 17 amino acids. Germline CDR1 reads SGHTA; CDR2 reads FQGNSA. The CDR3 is CASSLKVVKVTGLGYTF. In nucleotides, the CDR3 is TGTGCCAGCAGCTTAAAGGTAGTTAAGGTGACAGGACTTGGCTACACCTTC.

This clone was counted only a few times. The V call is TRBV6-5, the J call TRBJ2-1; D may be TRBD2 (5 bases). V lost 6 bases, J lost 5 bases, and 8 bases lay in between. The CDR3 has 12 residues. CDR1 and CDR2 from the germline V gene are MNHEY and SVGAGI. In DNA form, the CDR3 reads TGTGCCAGCAGGGACTTGGACAATGAGCAGTTCTTC. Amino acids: CASRDLDNEQFF.

The CDR3 loop reads CASTLGSGGAYEQYF. The CDR3 nucleotides read TGTGCCAGCACCCTGGGTAGCGGGGGGGCTTACGAGCAGTACTTC. This rearrangement joins TRBV7-9 to TRBJ2-7, with 11 bases identical to TRBD2. CDR3 length equals 15 residues. The V gene's germline CDR1 is SEHNR and CDR2 FQNEAQ (reference sequence). The J segment lost 4 bases and the V segment lost 7 bases, leaving 9 bases of the junction unmatched.

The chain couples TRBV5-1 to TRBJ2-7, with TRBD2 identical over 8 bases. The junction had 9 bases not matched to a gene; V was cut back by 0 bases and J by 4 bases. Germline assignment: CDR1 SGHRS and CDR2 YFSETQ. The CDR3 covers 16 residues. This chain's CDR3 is CASSLALAGSVYEQYF. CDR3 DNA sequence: TGCGCCAGCAGCTTGGCCCTAGCGGGTAGTGTGTACGAGCAGTACTTC.

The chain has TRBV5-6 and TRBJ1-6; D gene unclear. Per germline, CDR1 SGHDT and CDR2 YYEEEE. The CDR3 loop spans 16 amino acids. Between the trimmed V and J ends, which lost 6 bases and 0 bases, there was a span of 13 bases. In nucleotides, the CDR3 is TGTGCCAGCACCGTCGCCCCGAGCTCCTATAATTCACCCCTCCACTTT. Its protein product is CASTVAPSSYNSPLHF.

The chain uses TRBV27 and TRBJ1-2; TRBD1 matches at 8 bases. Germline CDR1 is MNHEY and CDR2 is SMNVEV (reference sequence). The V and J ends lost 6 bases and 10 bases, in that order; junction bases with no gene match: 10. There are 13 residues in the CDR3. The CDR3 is CASSFAGQATYTF. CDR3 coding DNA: TGTGCCAGCAGCTTTGCGGGACAGGCGACCTACACCTTC.

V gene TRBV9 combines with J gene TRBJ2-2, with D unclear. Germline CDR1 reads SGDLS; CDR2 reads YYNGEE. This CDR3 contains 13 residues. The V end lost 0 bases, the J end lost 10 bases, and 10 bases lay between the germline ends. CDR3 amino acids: CASSVEPREELFF. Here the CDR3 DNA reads TGTGCCAGCAGCGTAGAACCCCGCGAGGAGCTGTTTTTT.

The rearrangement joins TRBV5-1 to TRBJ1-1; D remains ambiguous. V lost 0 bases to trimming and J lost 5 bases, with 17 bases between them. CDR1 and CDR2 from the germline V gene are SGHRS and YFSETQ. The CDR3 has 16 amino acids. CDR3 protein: CASSLDLVDGSTEAFF. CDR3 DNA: TGCGCCAGCAGCTTGGATCTCGTAGATGGTAGTACTGAAGCTTTCTTT.

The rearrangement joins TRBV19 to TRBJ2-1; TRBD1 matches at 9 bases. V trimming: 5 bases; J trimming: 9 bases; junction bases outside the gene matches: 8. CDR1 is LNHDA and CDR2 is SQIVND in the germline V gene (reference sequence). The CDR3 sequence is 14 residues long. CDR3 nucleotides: TGTGCCAGTAGTGGGGACAGGGTGGGAGCTGAGCAGTTCTTC. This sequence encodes CASSGDRVGAEQFF.

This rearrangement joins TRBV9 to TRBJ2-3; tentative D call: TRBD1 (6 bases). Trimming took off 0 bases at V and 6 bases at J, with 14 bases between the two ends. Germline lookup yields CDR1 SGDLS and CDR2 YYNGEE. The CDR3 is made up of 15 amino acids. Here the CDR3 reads CASSVEPQGWDTQYF. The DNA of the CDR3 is TGTGCCAGCAGCGTAGAACCCCAGGGGTGGGATACGCAGTATTTT.

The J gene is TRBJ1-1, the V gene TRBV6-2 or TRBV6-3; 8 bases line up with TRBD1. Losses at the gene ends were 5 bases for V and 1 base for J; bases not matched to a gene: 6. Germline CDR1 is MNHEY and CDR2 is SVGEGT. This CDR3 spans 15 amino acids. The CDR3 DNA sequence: TGTGCCAGCAGTCGGGGGACAGGACAGAACACTGAAGCTTTCTTT. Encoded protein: CASSRGTGQNTEAFF.

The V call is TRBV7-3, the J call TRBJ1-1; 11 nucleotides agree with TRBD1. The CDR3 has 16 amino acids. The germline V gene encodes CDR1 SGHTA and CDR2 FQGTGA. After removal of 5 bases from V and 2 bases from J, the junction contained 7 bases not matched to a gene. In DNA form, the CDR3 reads TGTGCCAGCAGCCTGGGACAGGGGGGGCCAAACACTGAAGCTTTCTTT. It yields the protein CASSLGQGGPNTEAFF.

For the CDR3, the DNA is TGTGCCAGAAGCCCGGGACCGGGACAGGGGGACAATCAGCCCCAGCATTTT. As protein: CARSPGPGQGDNQPQHF. The chain recombines TRBV5-3 with TRBJ1-5, with 11 bases fitting TRBD1. TRBV5-3 is treated as an ORF (open reading frame) with a function not yet certain. Trimming removed 4 bases from V and 3 bases from J; junction bases left unmatched: 9. This CDR3 comprises 17 residues.

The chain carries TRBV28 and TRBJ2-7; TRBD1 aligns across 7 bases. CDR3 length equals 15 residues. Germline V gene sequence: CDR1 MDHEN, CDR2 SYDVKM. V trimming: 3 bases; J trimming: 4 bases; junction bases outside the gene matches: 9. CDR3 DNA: TGTGCCAGCAGTTTCACGGGACAGACAAAATACGAGCAGTACTTC. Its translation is CASSFTGQTKYEQYF.